Shown below are 19 T cell receptor beta chains from a single sample sequenced in a study of blood T cell repertoires in COVID-19. Sequencing was performed with immunoSEQ multiplex PCR; in TCRdb, only in-frame clones are kept and a portion is missing. The data show just over 200,000 clones, with less than 85% seen just once and 5.5% held by the top ten. Source material: peripheral blood. The receptors were sampled from a woman in her 70s with acute or convalescent COVID-19.

The chain uses TRBV10-3 and TRBJ2-1, with a tentative D call TRBD1 (6 bases). CDR3 length: 14 amino acids. CDR1 and CDR2 from the germline V gene are ENHRY and SYGVKD. The V end lost 3 bases, the J end lost 5 bases, and 11 bases lay between the germline ends. DNA of the CDR3: TGTGCCATCAGTGATTCGGCAGGGGACAATGAGCAGTTCTTC. This sequence encodes CAISDSAGDNEQFF.

In DNA form, the CDR3 reads TGTGCCAGCAGCCGGACAGGGAGGGGGAACATTCAGTACTTC. This sequence encodes CASSRTGRGNIQYF. The rearrangement links TRBV28 to TRBJ2-4; tentatively, D is TRBD1 (8 bases). The CDR3 runs 14 residues. Germline CDR1 MDHEN, CDR2 SYDVKM. V was clipped by 6 bases and J by 7 bases, with 16 bases between them. The complete variable domain, with remaining parts taken from reference TRBV28 and TRBJ2-4, reads DVKVTQSSRYLVKRTGEKVFLECVQDMDHENMFWYRQDPGLGLRLIYFSYDVKMKEKGDIPEGYSVSREKKERFSLILESASTNQTSMYLCASSRTGRGNIQYFGAGTRLSVL.

The chain uses TRBV24-1 and TRBJ2-3; possibly TRBD1 for D (8 bases). The CDR3 is 15 residues long. The V gene lost 3 bases and the J gene lost 5 bases, with 14 bases spanning the gap. Germline-derived CDR1 and CDR2 are KGHDR and SFDVKD. In nucleotides, the CDR3 is TGTGCCACCAGTGATGACAGGGGAGGGGAAGATACGCAGTATTTT. It codes for CATSDDRGGEDTQYF.

The chain has TRBV28 and TRBJ2-1; possible D gene TRBD1, 6 bases. The CDR3 is 19 amino acids. Per the germline V gene, CDR1 is MDHEN and CDR2 is SYDVKM. The V gene lost 5 bases and the J gene lost 1 base, with 24 bases spanning the gap. CDR3 bases: TGTGCCAGCAGTCCGATCAACCCCACCGACAGGACGTCCTACAATGAGCAGTTCTTC. Encoded protein: CASSPINPTDRTSYNEQFF.

CDR3 in DNA: TGTGCCAGCAGCCTACTGGATACGCAGTATTTT. The encoded protein is CASSLLDTQYF. This chain connects TRBV7-9 to TRBJ2-3; no clear D gene. Looked up from germline, CDR1 is SEHNR and CDR2 is FQNEAQ (reference sequence). V lost 5 bases and J lost 6, with 6 bases in between. The CDR3 totals 11 residues.

This clone occurred many times. The genes are TRBV6-5 and TRBJ1-2; D is perhaps TRBD1 (6 bases). The CDR3 is made up of 13 amino acids. Trimming cost V 6 bases and J 1 base, with 9 bases left between them. Germline CDR1 is MNHEY and CDR2 is SVGAGI. The DNA for the CDR3 is TGTGCCAGCAGCCGACAGGTTAACTATGGCTACACCTTC. It is translated as CASSRQVNYGYTF.

This sequence joins TRBV27 and TRBJ1-2; 8 bases match TRBD1. Germline V gives CDR1 MNHEY, CDR2 SMNVEV (reference sequence). After removal of 2 bases from V and 8 bases from J, the junction contained 7 bases not matched to a gene. The CDR3 runs 14 residues. The DNA of the CDR3 is TGTGCCAGCAGTTTAATGGGAACAGGGGGGGGCTACACCTTC. It yields the protein CASSLMGTGGGYTF.

The chain combines TRBV5-6 with TRBJ2-7, with 13 positions matching TRBD2. With 4 bases clipped from V and 2 bases from J, the junction kept 3 bases outside the gene matches. Germline assignment: CDR1 SGHDT and CDR2 YYEEEE. The length of the CDR3 is 15 residues. The CDR3 DNA reads as TGTGCCAGCAGCGCGGGACTAGCGGGAACCTACGAGCAGTACTTC. It encodes CASSAGLAGTYEQYF.

V gene TRBV2 combines with J gene TRBJ2-1, with D possibly being TRBD1 (5 bases). Germline values: CDR1 SNHLY, CDR2 FYNNEI. Trimming cost V 6 bases and J 0 bases, with 9 bases left between them. CDR3 size: 14 residues. CDR3 coding DNA: TGTGCCAGCAGAGGGGCGAGCTCCTACAATGAGCAGTTCTTC. It yields the protein CASRGASSYNEQFF.

CDR3 in amino acids: CASSLDPGMRGYTF. Written as DNA, the CDR3 is TGTGCCAGCAGCTTGGATCCGGGAATGAGGGGCTACACCTTC. The gene calls are TRBV5-5 and TRBJ1-2, with unresolved D. The CDR3 contains 14 residues. CDR1 SGHKS and CDR2 YYEKEE come from the germline V gene (reference sequence). Between the trimmed V and J ends, which lost 0 bases and 8 bases, there was a span of 14 bases.

V usage is TRBV27 and J usage is TRBJ2-1, with 8 bases identical to TRBD2. V trimming: 7 bases; J trimming: 14 bases; junction bases outside the gene matches: 10. Germline CDR1 reads MNHEY; CDR2 reads SMNVEV (reference sequence). This CDR3 region has 12 residues. CDR3 coding DNA: TGTGCCAGCACTAACTCTGGGACTAGGGAGTTCTTC. This sequence encodes CASTNSGTREFF.

The rearrangement links TRBV5-4 to TRBJ2-2; D is perhaps TRBD1 (5 bases). The germline gives CDR1 SGHNT, CDR2 YYREEE (reference sequence). V was cut by 4 bases and J by 9 bases, with 10 bases left in between. This CDR3 has 12 residues. The DNA for the CDR3 is TGTGCCAGCAGCCAGGGTAGGAGGGAGCTGTTTTTT. As protein: CASSQGRRELFF.

Worth noting for this clone: Germline and junction disagree at one end, which may indicate a read error. The rearrangement links TRBV7-9 to TRBJ2-7, with 12 bases identical to TRBD2. The CDR3 loop spans 14 amino acids. Germline CDR1 SEHNR, CDR2 FQNEAQ (reference sequence). The CDR3 DNA is TGTGCCAGCAGCCTAGCGGGAGGGCCGGGAGAGCAGTACTTC. It translates to CASSLAGGPGEQYF.

The chain links TRBV6-2 or TRBV6-3 to TRBJ2-1; 14 nucleotides match TRBD2. J lost 11 bases, V lost 6 bases, and 6 bases had no gene match. Per the germline V gene, CDR1 is MNHEY and CDR2 is SVGEGT. The CDR3 covers 14 residues. The CDR3 sequence is CASSNGLAGGQQFF. CDR3 nucleotide sequence: TGTGCCAGCAGCAACGGACTAGCGGGAGGCCAGCAGTTCTTC.

V usage is TRBV27 and J usage is TRBJ2-1; D may be TRBD2 (6 bases). The germline CDR1 and CDR2 sequences are MNHEY and SMNVEV (reference sequence). V lost 4 bases, J lost 8 bases, and 18 bases lay in between. This CDR3 spans 15 amino acids. CDR3 protein: CASSYGGAIAHEQFF. DNA for the CDR3: TGTGCCAGCAGTTACGGCGGGGCAATTGCGCATGAGCAGTTCTTC.

The chain couples TRBV19 to TRBJ1-4; D gene unclear. The CDR3 has 15 residues. Per germline, CDR1 LNHDA and CDR2 SQIVND (reference sequence). Between the trimmed V and J ends, which lost 4 bases and 0 bases, there was a span of 9 bases. CDR3 loop: CASSRQAATNEKLFF. The CDR3 DNA reads TGTGCCAGTAGTAGGCAGGCTGCAACTAATGAAAAACTGTTTTTT.

This clone occurred once. This chain uses TRBV30 with TRBJ1-3; maybe TRBD1 (6 bases). The germline V and J ends were trimmed by 0 bases and 6 bases, with 9 bases remaining between them. This CDR3 has 13 amino acids. Per germline, CDR1 GTSNPN and CDR2 SVGIG (reference sequence). The CDR3 DNA follows: TGTGCCTGGAGTGTGGGGGCCGAAAACACCATATATTTT. Translated: CAWSVGAENTIYF.

In its sample, this clone was seen many times. The rearrangement uses TRBV2 and TRBJ2-3; 9 bases are a match to TRBD2. The V and J ends lost 7 bases and 6 bases, in that order; junction bases with no gene match: 5. The CDR3 contains 13 residues. The germline gives CDR1 SNHLY, CDR2 FYNNEI. For the CDR3, the DNA is TGTGCCAGCACCGAGCGGGAGGTGGATACGCAGTATTTT. The encoded protein is CASTEREVDTQYF.

The chain uses TRBV2 and TRBJ2-2, with 7 bases that match TRBD1. Germline V gives CDR1 SNHLY, CDR2 FYNNEI. The CDR3 loop spans 15 amino acids. The junction had 9 bases not matched to a gene; V was cut back by 6 bases and J by 5 bases. CDR3 sequence (DNA): TGTGCCAGCAGGCAACTGACAGGGAGTACCGGGGAGCTGTTTTTT. It codes for CASRQLTGSTGELFF.